Each of the 11 T cell receptor beta chains below was sequenced from the same sample in a study of Graves' ophthalmopathy and Graves' hyperthyroidism. TCR beta CDR3 regions were amplified from RNA transcripts. In the first round, RT-PCR was carried out with HTBI primers, and a multiplex PCR formed the second round. TCRdb ran MiXCR on the multiplex PCR reads and lists one entry per CDR3 protein. The table has more than 1,000,000 distinct CDR3 sequences, roughly two fifths seen once; the top ten hold 11%. The source material was peripheral blood or thyroid tissue (not recorded which). These receptors were obtained from an adult man with Graves' hyperthyroidism.

This clonotype was recorded at least ten times. The chain employs TRBV27 and TRBJ1-2; D is unresolved. V was shortened by 6 bases and J by 9 bases, with 2 bases between the two germline ends. CDR3 length: 8 amino acids. The germline V gene has CDR1 MNHEY and CDR2 SMNVEV (reference sequence). The CDR3 loop is CASSRYTF. The CDR3 coding sequence is TGTGCCAGCAGCCGCTACACCTTC.

This clonotype was seen more than once but under ten times. The chain couples TRBV28 to TRBJ2-5; D gene ambiguous. V was trimmed by 2 bases and J by 0 bases, leaving 10 bases between them. CDR1 is MDHEN, CDR2 SYDVKM, per germline. The CDR3 is 15 residues long. The CDR3 DNA follows: TGTGCCAGCAGTTTAGTTGGGCAGAACCAAGAGACCCAGTACTTC. Residues: CASSLVGQNQETQYF.

This clonotype was counted ten times or more. The CDR3 nucleotides are TGTGCCACCAGCAGAGCGGGCCAGGCCTACGAGCAGTACTTC. Translating gives CATSRAGQAYEQYF. The genes are TRBV15 and TRBJ2-7, with D uncertain. The V and J ends lost 1 base and 2 bases respectively, with 9 bases between them. CDR1 and CDR2 from the germline V gene are LNHNV and YYDKDF (reference sequence). This CDR3 has 14 residues.

The sample holds many counts of this clonotype. The chain carries TRBV7-2 and TRBJ2-5; D remains unclear. Germline V gene lookup returns CDR1 SGHTA and CDR2 FQGNSA. Trimming removed 5 bases at V and 2 bases at J, with 12 bases between. The CDR3 has 14 residues. As DNA, the CDR3 is TGTGCCAGCAGCCCGCCCGGGTCTCAAGAGACCCAGTACTTC. Residues: CASSPPGSQETQYF.

The chain employs TRBV11-2 and TRBJ1-4; D remains ambiguous. Trimming removed 0 bases at V and 7 bases at J, with 12 bases between. The CDR3 has 15 amino acids. The germline V gene encodes CDR1 SGHAT and CDR2 FQNNGV. The CDR3, as DNA: TGTGCCAGCAGCTTAGATCCAGGTTTAAGTGAAAAACTGTTTTTT. Its protein product is CASSLDPGLSEKLFF.

V gene TRBV19 combines with J gene TRBJ1-1, with D perhaps matching TRBD1 (5 bases). Trimming cost V 1 base and J 1 base, with 10 bases left between them. CDR1 and CDR2 from the germline V gene are LNHDA and SQIVND (reference sequence). This CDR3 is 15 amino acids long. The CDR3 is CASSIGGAENTEAFF. CDR3 in DNA: TGTGCCAGTAGTATAGGTGGGGCGGAGAACACTGAAGCTTTCTTT.

This clonotype was recorded at least ten times. This sequence joins TRBV7-9 and TRBJ1-1; a weak D match, TRBD1 (6 bases). The CDR3 is 15 residues long. The germline V and J ends were trimmed by 5 bases and 1 base, with 14 bases remaining between them. CDR1 SEHNR and CDR2 FQNEAQ come from the germline V gene (reference sequence). The CDR3 sequence is CASSPGPGQNTEAFF. Written as DNA, the CDR3 is TGTGCCAGCAGCCCGGGACCGGGACAGAACACTGAAGCTTTCTTT.

The chain links TRBV29-1 to TRBJ2-5; 10 nucleotides align to TRBD1. CDR1 and CDR2 (germline): SQVTM, ANQGSEA. The CDR3 runs 12 residues. Trimming removed 6 bases from V and 10 bases from J; junction bases left unmatched: 8. The CDR3 sequence: CSVRTGGINQYF. In DNA form, the CDR3 reads TGCAGCGTGCGGACAGGGGGTATTAACCAGTACTTC.

The V gene is TRBV10-3, the J gene TRBJ2-7; 9 nucleotides agree with TRBD1. Trimming took 10 bases from V and 1 from J; bases not matched to a gene: 5. Germline V gene data show CDR1 as ENHRY and CDR2 as SYGVKD. The CDR3 has 13 residues. DNA of the CDR3: TGTGCCAGCGAGGACAGGGGATCCTACGAGCAGTACTTC. Translating gives CASEDRGSYEQYF.

This clonotype has a count of ten or more. The chain combines TRBV6-6 with TRBJ2-7; the D is unclear. V was pared by 8 bases and J by 7 bases, with 15 bases between. CDR3 size: 12 residues. The germline CDR1 and CDR2 sequences are MNHNY and SVGAGI (reference sequence). The CDR3 is CASWKGRREQYF. The CDR3 DNA reads TGTGCCAGCTGGAAGGGTCGTAGGGAGCAGTACTTC.

This rearrangement joins TRBV20-1 to TRBJ2-5, with D possibly matching TRBD1 (7 bases). Looked up from germline, CDR1 is DFQATT and CDR2 is SNEGSKA (reference sequence). The CDR3 totals 14 residues. Trimming pared 2 bases from V and 4 bases from J, leaving 14 bases between. As DNA, the CDR3 is TGCAGTGCTAGAACAGGGGCCGGGGGAGAGACCCAGTACTTC. It specifies CSARTGAGGETQYF.